This T cell receptor (beta chain) was recorded in a study of shared clonotypes between healthy human individuals. Study-level information: Per donor, three plates held CD4 naive cells, three held CD4 memory, two held CD8 naive and one held CD8 memory.

The assay used deep level. The assay was immunoSEQ multiplex PCR, and TCRdb's table has in-frame clones only and misses some. The table has roughly 660,000 clones, 90% seen once. Sequencing was done on a sample of memory CD8+ T cells from PBMCs. Subset defined: CD45RO+ cells pooled with CCR7-negative TemRA cells. The TCR originated in a man aged 18-30 years in good health. Some clones in this sample may be carry-over from other donors' samples.

CDR3 coding DNA: TGTGCCAGTAGTATTTGGGGCAATGAGCAGTTCTTC. It codes for CASSIWGNEQFF. The chain couples TRBV19 to TRBJ2-1; no clear D. CDR3 length: 12 residues. V was clipped by 3 bases and J by 6 bases, with 6 bases between them. The germline V gene encodes CDR1 LNHDA and CDR2 SQIVND (reference sequence).